This record concerns one TCR beta chain sequence. What this receptor recognizes is not known. It has no much larger one-base neighbor in the sample; base qualities were not kept. Cut back by 3 bases and 4 bases, the V and J ends lie 19 bases apart. The CDR3 spans 17 residues, from the cysteine through the phenylalanine. CDR3 DNA is the only sequence kept; it has 51 bases, read in frame from the first base. The EasySep Human CD8+ T Cell Enrichment Kit was used on day 10 to isolate CD8+ T cells from every culture. The immunoSEQ platform was used to sequence TCR beta CDR3 regions at survey depth. The QIAamp DNA micro kit was used to extract genomic DNA from every cultured and uncultured CD8+ T cell population. The source study handled its data this way. Any sample with under 5,000 productive reads was excluded, and this exclusion removed about 7% of the roughly 80 cultures stimulated with HIV peptides. A MANAFEST web app trimmed sequences to CDR3 and removed nonproductive sequences, CDR3s under 5 amino acids, and those not starting C or ending F/W. To count as antigen-specific, a clonotype had to be expanded in at least 2 of 3 replicates compared with the no-peptide control at FDR 0.01, and only within one epitope family. A specific clonotype also had to show a frequency at least fivefold higher than in wells stimulated with peptides from other epitope families. The clones in this table, taken by TCRdb from immuneACCESS, are in-frame only. Not every clone is retained; where verified, under half of the shortfall comes from an unresolved V gene, and the cause of the rest is unknown. V and J calls and clone size are copied from that table; D and trimming were computed from the DNA. The sample table contains under 5,000 clones; only one count was recorded for roughly 67% of them. Together, the top ten hold 43% of the sample.

These data belong to a study of CD8 T cell repertoires and HIV-1 epitope variants (dated by TCRdb to between 2020 and 2021). Notes on the research overall: In separate culture wells, T cells were stimulated with each of twenty-five peptides that represented autologous and known Gag and Nef epitope variants. T cells were enriched using the EasySep Human T Cell Enrichment Kit and then co-cultured with an equal number of autologous T cell-negative cells acting as antigen-presenting cells. A 1M T cell aliquot was kept as an uncultured baseline condition, separate from the roughly 90 T cell cultures. A total of 83 T cell cultures were run, with each culture condition done in triplicate except for one peptide, which was done in duplicate. A CMV, EBV and flu peptide pool, the Ebola AY9 epitope as negative control, and a no-peptide well were included as control conditions. Tested epitopes included three Gag epitope families and Nef HW9 and YT9. For over nine days the cultures were kept in IMDM with gentamicin, and on days 3 and 7 half of the media was changed with IL-2, IL-7 and IL-15 added. General findings and caveats noted by the study authors: About ten antigen-specific TCR beta clonotypes were identified, and 5 or 6 of them appeared cross-reactive for autologous or known escape epitope variants. The assay identified only TCR beta chains and indicated proliferation to antigen, not T cell function or cytokine profile. About five clonotypes recognized the Nef KF9 family and one the HW9 family, with no responses to the TAALDMSHF plasma variant.

Sequenced material: cultured CD8+ T cells derived from PBMCs. Rearrangement joined TRBV23-1 to TRBJ1-5; the D gene identity is not certain. TRBV23-1 is known as an ORF, though its function is uncertain. This sequence was found in a male donor with HIV. Read as DNA, the sequence is TGCGCCAGCAGTCACCCCTCCGCCGTCATCCCTAATCAGCCCCAGCATTTT. It translates to CASSHPSAVIPNQPQHF.